What follows are 22 T cell receptor beta chains derived from one specimen sequenced in a study of T cells in localized non-small cell lung cancer. Sequencing was performed with immunoSEQ multiplex PCR; in TCRdb, only in-frame clones are kept and a portion is missing. The sample holds approximately 28,000 clones, approximately 88% seen once. This specimen was peripheral blood mononuclear cells, taken before any cancer treatment. These TCRs come from a woman between 35 and 70 years old with stage III lung adenocarcinoma.

The chain has TRBV4-1 and TRBJ2-5; 7 bases line up with TRBD1. This CDR3 region has 14 residues. The germline gives CDR1 MGHRA, CDR2 YSYEKL. The junction had 5 bases not matched to a gene; V was cut back by 3 bases and J by 4 bases. The CDR3 DNA follows: TGCGCCAGCAGCCACCAACAGGGGTCAGAGACCCAGTACTTC. Protein: CASSHQQGSETQYF.

The rearrangement joins TRBV6-6 to TRBJ2-5, with D perhaps given as TRBD1 or TRBD2 (6 bases each). The length of the CDR3 is 16 residues. Deletions cut 4 bases from V and 2 bases from J, with 17 bases between. CDR1 is MNHNY, CDR2 SVGAGI, per germline (reference sequence). Here the CDR3 DNA reads TGTGCCAGCAGTTTCTCGTTAGGGGGGCTACAAGAGACCCAGTACTTC. Its translation: CASSFSLGGLQETQYF.

The chain carries TRBV7-7 and TRBJ2-5; the match to TRBD2 covers 8 bases. This CDR3 comprises 15 residues. CDR1 and CDR2 from the germline V gene are SSHAT and FNYEAQ (reference sequence). The junction had 6 bases not matched to a gene; V was cut back by 1 base and J by 5 bases. The CDR3 coding sequence is TGTGCCAGCAGCTTAGGGGGACTAGAGGCGGAGACCCAGTACTTC. Its protein is CASSLGGLEAETQYF.

This chain connects TRBV7-3 to TRBJ2-5; the D is unclear. V was pared by 3 bases and J by 7 bases, with 12 bases between. Germline V gene data show CDR1 as SGHTA and CDR2 as FQGTGA. This CDR3 is 13 amino acids long. CDR3: CASSLSTPGTQYF. The CDR3 region has the DNA TGTGCCAGCAGCTTGAGCACACCGGGGACCCAGTACTTC.

This sequence joins TRBV25-1 and TRBJ1-1; 8 nucleotides agree with TRBD1. Germline-derived CDR1 and CDR2 are MGHDK and SYGVNS. The CDR3 runs to 14 residues. J lost 5 bases, V lost 6 bases, and 8 bases had no gene match. The CDR3 sequence is CASSSDREGTEAFF. CDR3 nucleotides: TGTGCCAGCAGCTCGGACAGGGAGGGAACTGAAGCTTTCTTT.

The chain links TRBV19 to TRBJ2-6; 11 nucleotides line up with TRBD1. CDR1 LNHDA and CDR2 SQIVND come from the germline V gene (reference sequence). V shed 6 bases, J shed 4 bases, and the junction held 14 bases outside the gene matches. The CDR3 length is 19 residues. Here the CDR3 reads CASRPVPGTGGTGANVLTF. In DNA, the CDR3 is TGTGCCAGTAGGCCTGTCCCCGGGACAGGGGGAACCGGGGCCAACGTCCTGACTTTC.

V usage is TRBV5-1 and J usage is TRBJ2-1; 7 bases line up with TRBD1. The CDR3 covers 16 residues. Germline loops: CDR1 SGHRS, CDR2 YFSETQ. V gave up 3 bases and J gave up 10 bases; unmatched junction bases: 16. In DNA form, the CDR3 reads TGCGCCAGCAGCTATAAAACAGGGGCCGCCCGATGGGAGCAGTTCTTC. It encodes CASSYKTGAARWEQFF.

In DNA, the CDR3 is TGTGCCAGCAGCCTCTATCTGGGGGCGAACTATGGCTACACCTTC. The encoded protein is CASSLYLGANYGYTF. The V call is TRBV7-6, the J call TRBJ1-2; weak D call: TRBD1 (6 bases). Germline CDR1 reads SGHVS; CDR2 reads FNYEAQ. Trimming took off 5 bases at V and 2 bases at J, with 15 bases between the two ends. The CDR3 has 15 residues.

This chain links TRBV4-2 with TRBJ2-2; no definite D call. Germline loops: CDR1 LGHNA, CDR2 YNFKEQ. CDR3 length equals 13 residues. Between the trimmed V and J ends, which lost 2 bases and 3 bases, there was a span of 4 bases. In nucleotides, the CDR3 is TGTGCCAGCAGCCAACCGTACACCGGGGAGCTGTTTTTT. This translates into CASSQPYTGELFF.

V usage is TRBV4-2 and J usage is TRBJ2-7; D may be TRBD1 (7 bases). V dropped 0 bases and J dropped 4 bases, with 16 bases sitting between them. CDR3 length: 16 residues. Germline CDR1 LGHNA, CDR2 YNFKEQ. CDR3 residues: CASSQDRGGGPYEQYF. For the CDR3, the DNA is TGTGCCAGCAGCCAAGATCGAGGAGGGGGCCCTTACGAGCAGTACTTC.

This CDR3 reads CATSDRRGTEQYF. In nucleotides, the CDR3 is TGTGCCACCTCGGACAGGAGGGGGACCGAGCAGTACTTC. The rearrangement links TRBV7-2 to TRBJ2-7; weak D call: TRBD1 (7 bases). V was trimmed by 10 bases and J by 6 bases, leaving 19 bases between them. This CDR3 region has 13 residues. The germline V gene encodes CDR1 SGHTA and CDR2 FQGNSA. The full variable domain, its missing parts supplied by reference TRBV7-2 and TRBJ2-7, is GAGVSQSPSNKVTEKGKDVELRCDPISGHTALYWYRQSLGQGLEFLIYFQGNSAPDKSGLPSDRFSAERTGGSVSTLTIQRTQQEDSAVYLCATSDRRGTEQYFGPGTRLTVT.

The rearrangement joins TRBV5-1 to TRBJ2-5, with 7 bases fitting TRBD2. There are 13 residues in the CDR3. The ends lost 0 bases at V and 5 bases at J; junction bases unmatched: 1. Per the germline V gene, CDR1 is SGHRS and CDR2 is YFSETQ. CDR3 in amino acids: CASSLAGGETQYF. CDR3 coding DNA: TGCGCCAGCAGCTTGGCCGGGGGGGAGACCCAGTACTTC.

The J gene is TRBJ2-7, the V gene TRBV5-5; 8 bases are a match to TRBD1. Germline CDR1 reads SGHKS; CDR2 reads YYEKEE (reference sequence). The CDR3 loop spans 16 amino acids. Trimming at V came to 0 bases and at J to 4 bases, leaving 9 bases not matched to a gene. The CDR3 DNA is TGTGCCAGCAGCTTGGCCCCGACAGGGGTCCAATACGAGCAGTACTTC. This sequence encodes CASSLAPTGVQYEQYF.

CDR3 region: CASSQGQGAGYTF. For the CDR3, the DNA is TGTGCCAGCAGCCAGGGACAGGGGGCAGGCTACACCTTC. The chain is built from TRBV7-3 and TRBJ1-2; 12 nucleotides match TRBD1. The germline CDR1 and CDR2 sequences are SGHTA and FQGTGA. The ends lost 5 bases at V and 8 bases at J; junction bases unmatched: 3. This CDR3 is 13 amino acids long. The complete variable domain, with remaining parts taken from reference TRBV7-3 and TRBJ1-2, reads GAGVSQTPSNKVTEKGKYVELRCDPISGHTALYWYRQSLGQGPEFLIYFQGTGAADDSGLPNDRFFAVRPEGSVSTLKIQRTERGDSAVYLCASSQGQGAGYTFGSGTRLTVV.

The V gene is TRBV28, the J gene TRBJ2-4; D is uncertain. V lost 6 bases and J lost 5, with 11 bases in between. Germline lookup yields CDR1 MDHEN and CDR2 SYDVKM. CDR3 length: 13 residues. CDR3 amino acids: CASSPSWENIQYF. DNA of the CDR3: TGTGCCAGCAGCCCCAGCTGGGAAAACATTCAGTACTTC.

The chain joins TRBV12-5 to TRBJ2-7; D gene uncertain. This CDR3 comprises 11 residues. V shed 2 bases and J shed 4 bases, with 3 bases lying between them. Looked up from germline, CDR1 is LGHNT and CDR2 is FRNRAP. The CDR3 bases are TGTGCTAGTGGTTTGAGGTACGAGCAGTACTTC. This translates into CASGLRYEQYF.

The V gene is TRBV27, the J gene TRBJ2-5; 8 nucleotides align to TRBD2. The CDR3 extends over 14 amino acids. Germline V gene sequence: CDR1 MNHEY, CDR2 SMNVEV (reference sequence). V was clipped by 6 bases and J by 4 bases; unmatched bases: 7. CDR3 sequence: CASSLAGGRETQYF. CDR3 bases: TGTGCCAGCAGCCTTGCGGGGGGCCGAGAGACCCAGTACTTC.

V and J are TRBV25-1 and TRBJ2-5; tentatively, D is TRBD1 (6 bases). Germline V gene data show CDR1 as MGHDK and CDR2 as SYGVNS. This CDR3 is built from 14 residues. Trimming cost V 3 bases and J 5 bases, with 13 bases left between them. The CDR3 loop reads CASSDTGTFETQYF. In DNA, the CDR3 is TGTGCCAGCAGTGACACCGGGACATTCGAGACCCAGTACTTC.

The rearrangement uses TRBV4-1 and TRBJ2-3, with a weak D call TRBD2 (6 bases). Looked up from germline, CDR1 is MGHRA and CDR2 is YSYEKL. CDR3 length equals 13 residues. The V end lost 0 bases, the J end lost 12 bases, and 13 bases lay between the germline ends. CDR3: CASSQDRIAAQYF. The DNA for the CDR3 is TGCGCCAGCAGCCAAGATCGGATAGCGGCACAGTATTTT.

The genes are TRBV6-4 and TRBJ2-2; D is undetermined. The V end was cut by 0 bases, the J end by 3 bases, with 5 bases between. Germline-derived CDR1 and CDR2 are MRHNA and SNTAGT. The CDR3 totals 14 residues. The CDR3 DNA is TGTGCCAGCAGTGACTCAGGATACACCGGGGAGCTGTTTTTT. Protein sequence: CASSDSGYTGELFF.

The genes are TRBV2 and TRBJ1-3; 7 positions agree with TRBD1. V lost 2 bases, J lost 0 bases, and 4 bases stayed unmatched. The CDR3 extends over 16 amino acids. The germline V gene has CDR1 SNHLY and CDR2 FYNNEI. CDR3 nucleotides: TGTGCCAGCAGTGAAAGACAGGGCTACTCTGGAAACACCATATATTTT. This translates into CASSERQGYSGNTIYF.

This chain connects TRBV28 to TRBJ1-2; D gene uncertain. In germline, CDR1 is MDHEN, CDR2 SYDVKM. V was trimmed by 3 bases and J by 5 bases, leaving 7 bases between them. This CDR3 has 12 residues. This CDR3 reads CASSFLLYGYTF. The CDR3 nucleotides are TGTGCCAGCAGTTTTCTTCTATATGGCTACACCTTC.